Listed below are T cell receptor beta chains from one sample, sequenced in a study of control samples from healthy donors and cancer patients. The method was immunoSEQ multiplex PCR; TCRdb's version includes in-frame clones alone and lacks a portion of them. The sample comprises about 70,000 clones, 84% of which are singletons, and 2.5% to 3% rests with the top ten. The specimen was PBMCs. These receptors all come from a woman aged 50 to 65 with lung cancer. Both conserved end residues are part of each CDR3. Each record gives: CDR3 protein, CDR3 DNA, V gene, J gene, D gene, clone size. D genes are given only for firm matches. Clone sizes are given selectively: once, few, many, or a class where the clone is expanded.

CASSTENYGYTF	TGTGCCAGCAGTACGGAAAACTATGGCTACACCTTC	TRBV11-2	TRBJ1-2	NA	NA
CASSLFTGPYEQYF	TGTGCCAGCAGTTTATTTACGGGACCCTACGAGCAGTACTTC	TRBV27	TRBJ2-7	NA	NA
CASSLEGQYGETQYF	TGTGCCAGCAGCTTAGAGGGCCAGTATGGAGAGACCCAGTACTTC	TRBV11-3	TRBJ2-5	NA	once
CASSPPGNYGYTF	TGTGCCAGCAGCCCCCCAGGGAACTATGGCTACACCTTC	TRBV7-2	TRBJ1-2	NA	once
CASSVGQTLPWGLDSYNSPLHF	TGTGCCAGCAGCGTAGGTCAGACCCTACCGTGGGGGCTCGACTCCTATAATTCACCCCTCCACTTT	TRBV9	TRBJ1-6	NA	NA
CASSPGTSGEETQYF	TGTGCCAGCTCACCTGGGACTAGCGGGGAAGAGACCCAGTACTTC	TRBV18	TRBJ2-5	TRBD2	once
CASRQGGSSYEQYF	TGTGCCAGCAGGCAGGGGGGGAGCTCCTACGAGCAGTACTTC	TRBV6-5	TRBJ2-7	NA	NA
CASSLAGGLNEQFF	TGTGCCAGCAGCTTGGCGGGGGGCCTCAATGAGCAGTTCTTC	TRBV5-5	TRBJ2-1	NA	once
CASSFKGNTEAFF	TGTGCCAGCAGTTTTAAAGGGAACACTGAAGCTTTCTTT	TRBV6-2/TRBV6-3	TRBJ1-1	NA	NA
CASSLARLFPPYEQYF	TGTGCCAGCAGCTTAGCGCGGCTCTTCCCCCCCTACGAGCAGTACTTC	TRBV7-9	TRBJ2-7	NA	NA